This T cell receptor beta chain came from a study of T cells in Graves' hyperthyroidism and ophthalmopathy. The CDR3 spans 11 residues. CDR1 SEHNR and CDR2 FQNEAQ come from the germline V gene (reference sequence). There were TCR beta CDR3 regions amplified from RNA transcripts. Carried out on the TCR CDR3, a first-round RT-PCR used the HTBI primer set. Using its own MiXCR run on the multiplex PCR reads, TCRdb lists one record per CDR3 protein. The sample holds over 450,000 distinct CDR3 sequences, approximately 17% seen once. Patients with ophthalmopathy all had a Clinical Activity Score of at least 3, a NOSPECS grade of at least 4 and duration under 3 months. The diagnostic basis comprised clinical symptoms, serum thyroxine and TRAb, thyroid ultrasound and orbital computed tomography. This clonotype was observed once. A single base separates this from a much larger clone, so it may be a read error.

V and J are TRBV7-9 and TRBJ2-7; D remains ambiguous. The sample taken for sequencing was blood. This TCR was recovered from a woman younger than 30 with Graves' ophthalmopathy. CDR3 region: CASRSTYEQCF. In DNA form, the CDR3 reads TGTGCCAGCAGGTCAACCTACGAGCAGTGCTTC.